This T cell receptor (beta chain) was documented in a study of CD8+CD57+ T cells in acquired aplastic anemia. The CDR3 has 17 residues. Germline assignment: CDR1 LNHDA and CDR2 SQIVND (reference sequence). J was trimmed by 1 base and V by 5 bases; bases with no gene match: 9. The study's findings and limits: Patients and controls turned out to have some 30 CD8+ CDR3 sequences in common.

Concerning this clonotype itself: The antigen is undetermined.

TCR beta VDJ and CDR3 profiles were obtained from a genomic DNA template. TCRdb used MiXCR to reprocess the reads, holding one entry per CDR3 protein. The top ten clones hold about 8.3% of a sample with 200,000 to 250,000 distinct CDR3 sequences, around 46% of them seen once. CD8+CD57+ cell expansion, shown by flow cytometry, had occurred in the patients selected for sequencing. Diagnosis of severe acquired aplastic anemia applied to all patients. There was no therapy given to any patient before the blood sampling took place. V gene TRBV19 combines with J gene TRBJ2-2; the match to TRBD1 covers 8 bases. Sequenced sample: sorted CD4+, CD8+, or CD8+CD57+ T cells (not recorded which) from PBMCs. This sequence originates from a human donor with aplastic anemia. This CDR3 reads CASSAPQGAGNTGELFF. For the CDR3, the DNA is TGTGCCAGTAGTGCTCCGCAGGGGGCTGGGAACACCGGGGAGCTGTTTTTT.